The 9 T cell receptor beta chains listed next were all sequenced from one sample in a study of response to subunit inactivated influenza vaccine. TCRdb re-derived calls from the RT-PCR reads in MiXCR, one entry per CDR3 protein. The sample has hundreds of thousands of distinct CDR3 sequences; under 20% are singletons. The specimen was PBMCs from blood, collected roughly 5 days after vaccination. All receptors derive from a man aged 50 or older who received an inactivated influenza vaccine.

The sample holds one count of this clonotype. Here the CDR3 DNA reads TGCGCCAGCAGCCAGGGGACAGGGCGGCATAATTCACCCCTCCACTTT. Translating it yields CASSQGTGRHNSPLHF. J is TRBJ1-6 and V is TRBV4-3; the match to TRBD1 covers 9 bases. The germline V gene has CDR1 LGHNA and CDR2 YSLEER. V lost 3 bases, J lost 5 bases, and 5 bases stayed unmatched. The CDR3 runs 16 residues.

This clonotype was detected only once. This chain uses TRBV12-3 or TRBV12-4 with TRBJ2-1; 8 bases match TRBD1. The trim removed 5 bases at V and 2 bases at J, leaving 5 bases unmatched. The CDR3 is 15 amino acids. Written as DNA, the CDR3 is TGTGCCAGCAGTCAGACAGGGGACCCCTACAATGAGCAGTTCTTC. Protein: CASSQTGDPYNEQFF.

The rearrangement links TRBV7-6 to TRBJ2-3, with TRBD2 identical over 11 bases. CDR1 and CDR2 from the germline V gene are SGHVS and FNYEAQ. Losses at the gene ends were 4 bases for V and 6 bases for J; bases not matched to a gene: 6. This CDR3 has 15 residues. CDR3: CASSSLSGGADTQYF. CDR3 sequence (DNA): TGTGCCAGCAGCTCGCTTAGCGGGGGGGCTGATACGCAGTATTTT.

CDR3 DNA sequence: TGTGCCAGCAGACCACAGGGTACTAGCTCCTACGAGCAGTACTTC. This translates into CASRPQGTSSYEQYF. The gene calls are TRBV6-1 and TRBJ2-7; a possible D gene is TRBD1 (6 bases). The CDR3 consists of 15 residues. Trimming removed 6 bases from V and 0 bases from J, with 15 bases in between. Germline V CDR1 and CDR2: MNHNS, SASEGT.

This clonotype was detected ten times or more. The chain carries TRBV10-3 and TRBJ1-1; 7 bases fit TRBD1. The trim removed 6 bases at V and 5 bases at J, leaving 9 bases unmatched. The germline CDR1 and CDR2 sequences are ENHRY and SYGVKD. This CDR3 contains 14 residues. CDR3 region: CAISSVRGDTEAFF. In DNA form, the CDR3 reads TGTGCCATCAGCTCCGTCAGGGGGGATACTGAAGCTTTCTTT.

The V and J genes are TRBV2 and TRBJ2-1; 10 nucleotides match TRBD2. This CDR3 is 16 amino acids long. V dropped 8 bases and J dropped 1; count of bases not matched to a gene: 8. The germline V gene encodes CDR1 SNHLY and CDR2 FYNNEI. CDR3 bases: TGTGCCAGCGGGCTAGCGGGAGTGGGGTCCTACAATGAGCAGTTCTTC. Amino acid sequence: CASGLAGVGSYNEQFF.

This clonotype was counted ten times or more. V and J are TRBV10-3 and TRBJ2-1, with 8 positions matching TRBD1. The germline CDR1 and CDR2 sequences are ENHRY and SYGVKD. V lost 0 bases, J lost 4 bases, and 2 bases stayed unmatched. The CDR3 is 15 residues long. The CDR3 is CAISESQGGYNEQFF. The CDR3 nucleotides are TGTGCCATCAGTGAGTCACAGGGGGGTTACAATGAGCAGTTCTTC.

In its sample, this clonotype was seen many times. This chain connects TRBV6-6 to TRBJ1-1; D gene unclear. Trimming cost V 5 bases and J 6 bases, with 13 bases left between them. The CDR3 loop spans 13 amino acids. Germline-derived CDR1 and CDR2 are MNHNY and SVGAGI (reference sequence). In DNA, the CDR3 is TGTGCCAGCAGTCATAACAGTCTGGCTGAAGCTTTCTTT. Its translation: CASSHNSLAEAFF.

V usage is TRBV7-9 and J usage is TRBJ2-4; possible D gene TRBD2, 7 bases. Germline assignment: CDR1 SEHNR and CDR2 FQNEAQ (reference sequence). The CDR3 is made up of 15 amino acids. V lost 2 bases to trimming and J lost 6 bases, with 14 bases between them. CDR3 DNA sequence: TGTGCCAGCAGCTTATTGGCGGGGGCCGTAAACATTCAGTACTTC. Translation gives CASSLLAGAVNIQYF.